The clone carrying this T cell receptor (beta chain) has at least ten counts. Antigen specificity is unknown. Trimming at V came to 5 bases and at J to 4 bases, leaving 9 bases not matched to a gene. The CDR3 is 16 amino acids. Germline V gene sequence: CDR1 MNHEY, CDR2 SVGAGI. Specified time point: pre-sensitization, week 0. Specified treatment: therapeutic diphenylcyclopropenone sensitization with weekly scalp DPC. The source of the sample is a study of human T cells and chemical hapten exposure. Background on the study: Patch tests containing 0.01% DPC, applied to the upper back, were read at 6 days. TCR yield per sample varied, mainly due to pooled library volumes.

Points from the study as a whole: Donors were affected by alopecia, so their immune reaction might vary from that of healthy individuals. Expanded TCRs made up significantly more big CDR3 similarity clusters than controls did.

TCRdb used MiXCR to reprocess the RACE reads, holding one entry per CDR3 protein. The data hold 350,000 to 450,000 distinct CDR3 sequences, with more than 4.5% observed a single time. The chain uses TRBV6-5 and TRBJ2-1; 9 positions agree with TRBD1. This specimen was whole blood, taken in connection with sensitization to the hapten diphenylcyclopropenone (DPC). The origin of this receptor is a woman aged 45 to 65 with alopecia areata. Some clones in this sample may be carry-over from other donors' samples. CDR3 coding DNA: TGTGCCAGCAGTCTTTACAGGGGGCGGGTTTACAATGAGCAGTTCTTC. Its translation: CASSLYRGRVYNEQFF.